The following is a TCR beta chain sequence with its context. Its matching antigen is unknown. This specimen comes from a study of CD8 T cells in Susac syndrome. RNA, at roughly 0.45 to 1 ug, was reverse transcribed with random hexamers. With immunoSEQ multiplex PCR, TCR beta CDR3 was amplified across 54 Vbeta and 13 Jbeta. TCRdb itself ran the immunoSEQ multiplex PCR reads through MiXCR, one entry per CDR3 protein. The sample has 75,000 to 80,000 distinct CDR3 sequences; 94% are singletons. Findings and limits, study-wide: The total CD8+ repertoires yielded more than 15 Susac-specific public clones and the CD8+ TEMRA repertoires yielded five.

The germline V gene has CDR1 SEHNR and CDR2 FQNEAQ (reference sequence). J was trimmed by 1 base and V by 5 bases; bases with no gene match: 10. The CDR3 runs to 16 residues. TCR beta from blood CD8+ and CD4+ T cells was sequenced. The CD8+ and CD4+ T cells were isolated magnetically using a negative isolation approach, whereas the TEMRA cells were enriched by FACS. The clonotype originates from a human donor with Susac syndrome. Sample: CD8+ T cells from PBMCs. V is TRBV7-9 and J is TRBJ1-2; 7 bases map to TRBD1. The CDR3 loop reads CASSDEGQFLNYGYTF. Written as DNA, the CDR3 is TGTGCCAGCAGCGACGAGGGACAGTTCCTTAACTATGGCTACACCTTC.